This T cell receptor beta chain originates from a study of cytomegalovirus exposure and HLA in healthy donors. Study results and caveats: Earlier analysis found most TCR beta V segments productive about 90% or about 30% of the time.

Donors consisted of healthy bone marrow donors. PCR amplification relied on 60 Vbeta primers (plus 13 Jbeta primers). Produced via immunoSEQ multiplex PCR; TCRdb's table is partial and in-frame only. The sample consists of about 130,000 clones, around 80% of them appearing once. To note about this clone: Its specificity is not known.

Germline lookup yields CDR1 SGHTA and CDR2 FQGNSA. The J segment lost 7 bases and the V segment lost 0 bases, leaving 6 bases of the junction unmatched. The CDR3 totals 15 residues. Sequencing was performed on PBMCs. The clonotype comes from a boy between 2 and 10 years old in good health and CMV-seronegative. The chain couples TRBV7-2 to TRBJ2-5, with 9 positions matching TRBD1. The CDR3 reads CASSLAARTGATQYF. DNA for the CDR3: TGTGCCAGCAGCTTAGCCGCGAGGACAGGGGCGACCCAGTACTTC.